The 9 T cell receptor beta chains in this list originate from one sample, sequenced in a study of T cells in Graves' hyperthyroidism and ophthalmopathy (dated by TCRdb to between 2018 and 2021). The library was obtained by multiplex PCR. TCRdb records Illumina HiSeq 2000 as the sequencer. The TCR beta CDR3 regions were amplified from the RNA transcripts. For the first round of RT-PCR on the TCR CDR3, the HTBI primer set was used together with the Qiagen OneStep RT-PCR kit. Starting from the raw public reads, TCRdb applied fastp trimming at Q25, assembled clones with MiXCR and retained in-frame beta chains. Records with the same CDR3 protein are collapsed into one entry carrying the most frequent genes and DNA. Present in this sample are roughly 250,000 distinct CDR3 sequences, over 20% of which were seen just once. The ten largest clones represent 50% to 75% of the sample. The sample comprised blood. The receptor set was obtained from a man between 25 and 39 years old with Graves' ophthalmopathy.

This clonotype was observed a handful of times. The J gene is TRBJ2-1, the V gene TRBV18, with a possible D match to TRBD2 (6 bases). The germline V gene encodes CDR1 KGHSH and CDR2 LQKENI. This CDR3 spans 14 amino acids. With 3 bases removed from V and 9 bases from J, the gap between germline ends came to 15 bases. The CDR3 DNA sequence: TGTGCCAGCTCACCCCTTGGGCGGGGCGGTGAGCAGTTCTTC. Translated: CASSPLGRGGEQFF.

This clonotype appeared many times. The V and J genes are TRBV12-3 or TRBV12-4 and TRBJ2-7; TRBD1 matches at 10 bases. CDR3 size: 19 residues. V gave up 6 bases and J gave up 2 bases; unmatched junction bases: 19. The CDR3 protein is CASSPTGQGDLDYPYEQYF. CDR3 coding DNA: TGTGCCAGCAGCCCAACCGGACAGGGGGACCTCGACTACCCCTACGAGCAGTACTTC.

This chain uses TRBV4-2 with TRBJ1-6; D ambiguous. CDR3 size: 12 residues. V lost 3 bases to trimming and J lost 5 bases, with 2 bases between them. Germline assignment: CDR1 LGHNA and CDR2 YNFKEQ. The CDR3 loop reads CASSQDNSPLHF. Written as DNA, the CDR3 is TGTGCCAGCAGCCAGGATAATTCACCCCTCCACTTT.

This clonotype was counted at least ten times. J is TRBJ1-4 and V is TRBV28; D call uncertain. V lost 6 bases to trimming and J lost 12 bases, with 17 bases between them. The CDR3 is 13 residues long. CDR1 and CDR2 from the germline V gene are MDHEN and SYDVKM. For the CDR3, the DNA is TGTGCCAGCAGGCGAGGTGGGGTATCGGAACTGTTTTTT. Translated: CASRRGGVSELFF. The full variable domain, completed using reference TRBV28 and TRBJ1-4, is DVKVTQSSRYLVKRTGEKVFLECVQDMDHENMFWYRQDPGLGLRLIYFSYDVKMKEKGDIPEGYSVSREKKERFSLILESASTNQTSMYLCASRRGGVSELFFGSGTQLSVL.

This clonotype was counted a few times. The J gene is TRBJ2-1, the V gene TRBV28; 13 positions match TRBD2. Per germline, CDR1 MDHEN and CDR2 SYDVKM. Trimming removed 5 bases from V and 9 bases from J; junction bases left unmatched: 7. The CDR3 has 15 amino acids. CDR3 DNA sequence: TGTGCCAGCAGTCCACTAGCGGGAGGGCCGCTTGAGCAGTTCTTC. Amino acids: CASSPLAGGPLEQFF.

A word on this clonotype: This CDR3 is missing its conserved last phenylalanine or tryptophan, likely due to a read error. The V call is TRBV7-9, the J call TRBJ1-1, with TRBD1 as a possible D gene (6 bases). The ends were cut back, 2 bases at V and 2 bases at J, with 12 bases in the middle. Germline CDR1 is SEHNR and CDR2 is FQNEAQ (reference sequence). The CDR3 runs to 15 residues. CDR3 residues: CASSLLSGGNTEAFL. The CDR3 DNA is TGTGCCAGCAGCTTACTATCCGGGGGCAACACTGAAGCTTTCCTT.

V is TRBV5-1 and J is TRBJ1-1; D is possibly TRBD1 (5 bases). Germline assignment: CDR1 SGHRS and CDR2 YFSETQ. The length of the CDR3 is 13 residues. The V end was cut by 4 bases, the J end by 7 bases, with 14 bases between. The CDR3 DNA reads as TGCGCCAGCAGCGACCTACGGAGGGGTGAAGCTTTCTTT. It is translated as CASSDLRRGEAFF.

This chain uses TRBV4-3 with TRBJ1-2; D uncertain. Germline assignment: CDR1 LGHNA and CDR2 YSLEER. The CDR3 loop spans 16 amino acids. V dropped 0 bases and J dropped 7 bases, with 18 bases sitting between them. The CDR3 nucleotides read TGCGCCAGCAGCCAAGATCGGGAGGGTTTGCTTTTTGGCTACACCTTC. The encoded protein is CASSQDREGLLFGYTF.

This clonotype turned up a few times. This chain connects TRBV27 to TRBJ1-5; D unclear. The CDR3 has 14 residues. The germline V gene has CDR1 MNHEY and CDR2 SMNVEV (reference sequence). Trimming took 5 bases from V and 1 from J, leaving 9 bases between them. CDR3 residues: CASSPSRSNQPQHF. Written as DNA, the CDR3 is TGTGCCAGCAGTCCCTCCCGGAGCAATCAGCCCCAGCATTTT.